These 8 T cell receptor beta chains share one sample of origin, sequenced in a study of regulatory T cells in long-lasting Graves disease. Construction of TCR beta libraries relied on iRepertoire HTBI primers and on Arm-PCR targeting CDR3 regions. MiXCR, applied by TCRdb to the multiplex PCR reads, yields one record per CDR3 protein. The table shows 680,000 or so distinct CDR3 sequences, with about 16% occurring only once. The time point here: newly diagnosed GD, antithyroid drugs for less than 3 months. Researchers made the TCR library from RNA that was extracted from PBMCs. This sample also belongs to another study, concerning T cells in Graves' hyperthyroidism and ophthalmopathy.

The material sequenced was peripheral blood mononuclear cells (PBMCs), taken at new diagnosis, from a patient treated with antithyroid drugs. The source is a woman aged 30 to 39 with Graves disease.

This clonotype came up many times. The chain combines TRBV2 with TRBJ2-5; D is unclear. CDR1 SNHLY and CDR2 FYNNEI come from the germline V gene. Between the trimmed V and J ends, which lost 7 bases and 5 bases, there was a span of 11 bases. The CDR3 runs to 12 residues. This CDR3 reads CASTRDTETQYF. CDR3 nucleotides: TGTGCCAGCACTAGGGATACGGAGACCCAGTACTTC. The full variable domain, completed using reference TRBV2 and TRBJ2-5, is EPEVTQTPSHQVTQMGQEVILRCVPISNHLYFYWYRQILGQKVEFLVSFYNNEISEKSEIFDDQFSVERPDGSNFTLKIRSTKLEDSAMYFCASTRDTETQYFGPGTRLLVL.

This clonotype was recorded at least ten times. The chain combines TRBV30 with TRBJ2-7; 10 nucleotides line up with TRBD1. Per germline, CDR1 GTSNPN and CDR2 SVGIG (reference sequence). The V gene end was trimmed by 2 bases and the J gene end by 4 bases; junction bases not matched to a gene: 5. The CDR3 has 14 residues. CDR3 sequence reads: CAWSPGTGVYEQYF. In DNA form, the CDR3 reads TGTGCCTGGAGTCCGGGGACAGGGGTTTACGAGCAGTACTTC.

This clonotype turned up a few times. For the CDR3, the DNA is TGCAGTGCCTCACGTCAGGGGTCTGAAGCTTTCTTT. As protein: CSASRQGSEAFF. This chain uses TRBV20-1 with TRBJ1-1; D perhaps matches TRBD1 (6 bases). Germline loops: CDR1 DFQATT, CDR2 SNEGSKA (reference sequence). Trimming pared 6 bases from V and 6 bases from J, leaving 14 bases between. The CDR3 contains 12 residues.

This chain joins TRBV7-2 and TRBJ1-6, with 10 bases matching TRBD1. Germline loops: CDR1 SGHTA, CDR2 FQGNSA. This CDR3 spans 18 amino acids. After removal of 1 base from V and 9 bases from J, the junction contained 12 bases not matched to a gene. In DNA form, the CDR3 reads TGTGCCAGCAGCTTAGTCCTGGACAGGGGGAAGTTAATTTCACCCCTCCACTTT. Translated, it gives CASSLVLDRGKLISPLHF.

This clonotype was seen at least ten times. The V gene is TRBV15, the J gene TRBJ2-3; no firm D call. From germline, CDR1 is LNHNV and CDR2 YYDKDF (reference sequence). Deletions cut 1 base from V and 4 bases from J, with 0 bases between. The CDR3 length is 11 residues. The CDR3 is CATSRADTQYF. In DNA, the CDR3 is TGTGCCACCAGCAGAGCAGATACGCAGTATTTT.

The chain couples TRBV7-9 to TRBJ2-5; TRBD1 agrees at 9 bases. The trim removed 5 bases at V and 7 bases at J, leaving 11 bases unmatched. The germline CDR1 and CDR2 sequences are SEHNR and FQNEAQ (reference sequence). This CDR3 is 15 amino acids long. This CDR3 is CASSPTGTGPSTQYF. CDR3 sequence (DNA): TGTGCCAGCAGCCCTACCGGGACAGGGCCCTCGACCCAGTACTTC.

In this sample, this clonotype turned up many times. The chain couples TRBV6-2 or TRBV6-3 to TRBJ2-3; 8 nucleotides align to TRBD2. The germline gives CDR1 MNHEY, CDR2 SVGEGT. V shed 5 bases and J 3 bases; nucleotides not matched to a gene: 7. The CDR3 extends over 15 amino acids. The CDR3 nucleotides are TGTGCCAGCAGTGAACCCGGGAGGGTGACAGATACGCAGTATTTT. It encodes CASSEPGRVTDTQYF.

This clonotype was counted ten times or more. This chain uses TRBV7-2 with TRBJ2-7; TRBD1 aligns across 9 bases. V shed 1 base and J 2 bases; nucleotides not matched to a gene: 3. The CDR3 is 15 amino acids. Germline V gives CDR1 SGHTA, CDR2 FQGNSA. CDR3 region: CASSLGTGDTYEQYF. The CDR3 DNA follows: TGTGCCAGCAGCTTAGGGACAGGGGACACCTACGAGCAGTACTTC.